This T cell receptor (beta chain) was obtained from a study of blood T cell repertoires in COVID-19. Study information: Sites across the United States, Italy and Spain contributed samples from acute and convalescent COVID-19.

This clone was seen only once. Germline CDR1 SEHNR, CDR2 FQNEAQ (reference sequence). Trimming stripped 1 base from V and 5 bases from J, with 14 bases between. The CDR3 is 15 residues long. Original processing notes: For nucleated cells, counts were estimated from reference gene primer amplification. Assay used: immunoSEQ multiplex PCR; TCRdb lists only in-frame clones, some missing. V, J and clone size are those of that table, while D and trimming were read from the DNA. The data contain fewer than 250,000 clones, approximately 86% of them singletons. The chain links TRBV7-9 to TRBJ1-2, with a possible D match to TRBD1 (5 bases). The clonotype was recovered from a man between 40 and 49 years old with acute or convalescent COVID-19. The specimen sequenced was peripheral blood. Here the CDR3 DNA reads TGTGCCAGCAGCTTAGTGGCGGGGGACCTATATGGCTACACCTTC. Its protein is CASSLVAGDLYGYTF.